This entry lists 20 T cell receptor beta chains sequenced from one sample in a study of blood T cell repertoires in COVID-19. Sequencing was performed with immunoSEQ multiplex PCR; in TCRdb, only in-frame clones are kept and a portion is missing. The sample records under 150,000 clones, about 88% being singletons. The sample consisted of peripheral blood. All receptors come from a man aged 50 or older with active COVID-19.

The gene calls are TRBV5-1 and TRBJ1-5, with D hard to call. Germline-derived CDR1 and CDR2 are SGHRS and YFSETQ. The CDR3 loop spans 14 amino acids. The V end lost 1 base, the J end lost 3 bases, and 8 bases lay between the germline ends. CDR3 amino acids: CASSLNPLNQPQHF. CDR3 nucleotides: TGCGCCAGCAGCTTGAACCCACTCAATCAGCCCCAGCATTTT.

This sequence joins TRBV7-8 and TRBJ1-6, with D possibly being TRBD1 (5 bases). Germline V gene lookup returns CDR1 SGHVS and CDR2 FQNEAQ. Trimming cost V 7 bases and J 4 bases, with 11 bases left between them. CDR3 length equals 14 residues. The CDR3 DNA reads TGTGCCAGCACCCCCGGGACTTATAATTCACCCCTCCACTTT. Its protein is CASTPGTYNSPLHF. Combining the CDR3 with reference TRBV7-8 and TRBJ1-6 gives the whole variable domain GAGVSQSPRYKVAKRGQDVALRCDPISGHVSLFWYQQALGQGPEFLTYFQNEAQLDKSGLPSDRFFAERPEGSVSTLKIQRTQQEDSAVYLCASTPGTYNSPLHFGNGTRLTVT.

The DNA of the CDR3 is TGTGCCAGTAGTACGACAGGGAGGTTGGAGACCCAGTACTTC. Protein: CASSTTGRLETQYF. The genes are TRBV19 and TRBJ2-5; D is perhaps TRBD1 (7 bases). The CDR3 loop spans 14 amino acids. CDR1 and CDR2 (germline): LNHDA, SQIVND (reference sequence). The V end was cut by 4 bases, the J end by 5 bases, with 14 bases between.

The genes are TRBV14 and TRBJ2-1; 7 bases are a match to TRBD2. Losses at the gene ends were 1 base for V and 1 base for J; bases not matched to a gene: 1. Looked up from germline, CDR1 is SGHDN and CDR2 is FVKESK. CDR3 size: 15 residues. The DNA of the CDR3 is TGTGCCAGCAGCCAAGTAGCGGGTTCCTACAATGAGCAGTTCTTC. The encoded protein is CASSQVAGSYNEQFF.

The chain employs TRBV5-1 and TRBJ2-3; D uncertain. The CDR3 loop spans 13 amino acids. Deletions cut 0 bases from V and 4 bases from J, with 6 bases between. Germline values: CDR1 SGHRS, CDR2 YFSETQ. The chain's CDR3 is CASSLELADTQYF. The CDR3 DNA follows: TGCGCCAGCAGCTTGGAGCTAGCAGATACGCAGTATTTT.

For the CDR3, the DNA is TGTGCCAGCAACCGAAGGGACAGGCTCAAACAGCCCCAGCATTTT. It translates to CASNRRDRLKQPQHF. This chain uses TRBV11-2 with TRBJ1-5; 8 nucleotides agree with TRBD1. V trimming: 7 bases; J trimming: 7 bases; junction bases outside the gene matches: 12. The CDR3 contains 15 residues. Germline CDR1 is SGHAT and CDR2 is FQNNGV.

This chain links TRBV10-2 with TRBJ2-1, with 11 bases that match TRBD2. Germline V gives CDR1 WSHSY, CDR2 SAAADI. V shed 6 bases, J shed 14 bases, and the junction held 6 bases outside the gene matches. The CDR3 totals 12 residues. Here the CDR3 DNA reads TGCGCCAGCAGGTTAGCGGGGGGGCCGGAGTTCTTC. Translation gives CASRLAGGPEFF.

The rearrangement links TRBV19 to TRBJ1-6; unclear D gene. The CDR3 runs 14 residues. V lost 5 bases to trimming and J lost 3 bases, with 8 bases between them. In germline, CDR1 is LNHDA, CDR2 SQIVND (reference sequence). CDR3 amino acids: CASSSGFYNSPLHF. CDR3 coding DNA: TGTGCCAGTAGTTCCGGGTTCTATAATTCACCCCTCCACTTT.

The CDR3, as DNA: TGCAGCGCCCAGGCGCCCAGGTTGAAGACCCAGTACTTC. Its translation: CSAQAPRLKTQYF. The J gene is TRBJ2-5, the V gene TRBV29-1; D is ambiguous. CDR3 length: 13 residues. The germline gives CDR1 SQVTM, CDR2 ANQGSEA. Between the trimmed V and J ends, which lost 7 bases and 6 bases, there was a span of 18 bases.

This clone was seen just once. The rearrangement uses TRBV19 and TRBJ2-3, with 7 bases that match TRBD1. Germline V gives CDR1 LNHDA, CDR2 SQIVND (reference sequence). This CDR3 region has 12 residues. V shed 3 bases and J 11 bases; nucleotides not matched to a gene: 5. This CDR3 is CASSIQTGMQYF. In nucleotides, the CDR3 is TGTGCCAGTAGTATCCAGACAGGGATGCAGTATTTT.

The count of this clone is one. The rearrangement uses TRBV7-6 and TRBJ2-2; TRBD2 agrees at 10 bases. The germline CDR1 and CDR2 sequences are SGHVS and FNYEAQ. V was pared by 5 bases and J by 8 bases, with 14 bases of the junction left unmatched. CDR3 length: 17 residues. The CDR3: CASSPTLSGGAGGELFF. The DNA of the CDR3 is TGTGCCAGCAGCCCGACCTTAAGCGGGGGGGCCGGAGGGGAGCTGTTTTTT. Using reference TRBV7-6 and TRBJ2-2 for the parts outside the CDR3, the full variable domain is GAGVSQSPRYKVTKRGQDVALRCDPISGHVSLYWYRQALGQGPEFLTYFNYEAQQDKSGLPNDRFSAERPEGSISTLTIQRTEQRDSAMYRCASSPTLSGGAGGELFFGEGSRLTVL.

V usage is TRBV19 and J usage is TRBJ1-1, with 12 bases fitting TRBD1. Trimming removed 7 bases from V and 8 bases from J; junction bases left unmatched: 14. CDR1 and CDR2 (germline): LNHDA, SQIVND (reference sequence). This CDR3 spans 16 amino acids. The CDR3 spells CASIAWGQGATKEAFF. CDR3 bases: TGTGCCAGTATCGCCTGGGGACAGGGGGCGACGAAAGAAGCTTTCTTT.

In DNA, the CDR3 is TGTGCCAGCTCACCAGGGACAGAGTACGAGCAGTACTTC. Amino acid sequence: CASSPGTEYEQYF. This sequence joins TRBV18 and TRBJ2-7; 7 nucleotides agree with TRBD1. The germline CDR1 and CDR2 sequences are KGHSH and LQKENI. V was pared by 2 bases and J by 4 bases, with 2 bases of the junction left unmatched. This CDR3 is built from 13 residues.

The DNA of the CDR3 is TGTGCCAGCAGTCTCGGGAGAGTGAACACCGGGGAGCTGTTTTTT. It codes for CASSLGRVNTGELFF. V and J are TRBV9 and TRBJ2-2; TRBD2 might be the D (6 bases). Trimming stripped 5 bases from V and 1 base from J, with 12 bases between. The CDR3 is made up of 15 amino acids. The germline gives CDR1 SGDLS, CDR2 YYNGEE. Full variable domain (remainder filled in from reference TRBV9 and TRBJ2-2): DSGVTQTPKHLITATGQRVTLRCSPRSGDLSVYWYQQSLDQGLQFLIQYYNGEERAKGNILERFSAQQFPDLHSELNLSSLELGDSALYFCASSLGRVNTGELFFGEGSRLTVL.

This chain links TRBV28 with TRBJ2-1, with 9 bases aligning to TRBD2. V gave up 9 bases and J gave up 4 bases; unmatched junction bases: 13. The CDR3 spans 16 residues. CDR1 and CDR2 from the germline V gene are MDHEN and SYDVKM. The CDR3 coding sequence is TGTGCCAGTACCGACGGGCTAGCGGGGACTTACAATGAGCAGTTCTTC. It translates to CASTDGLAGTYNEQFF.

The rearrangement joins TRBV18 to TRBJ2-7; the match to TRBD1 covers 7 bases. V trimming: 4 bases; J trimming: 9 bases; junction bases outside the gene matches: 6. The V gene's germline CDR1 is KGHSH and CDR2 LQKENI. The CDR3 has 12 amino acids. The CDR3 DNA is TGTGCCAGCTCACAGACAGGGCGAGGGCAGTACTTC. It yields the protein CASSQTGRGQYF.

The chain joins TRBV6-2 or TRBV6-3 to TRBJ2-1; TRBD2 matches at 13 bases. This CDR3 has 16 amino acids. Germline assignment: CDR1 MNHEY and CDR2 SVGEGT. J gave up 6 bases and V 4 bases, and 6 bases lay outside the gene matches. CDR3 sequence reads: CASSSRTSGSLNEQFF. For the CDR3, the DNA is TGTGCCAGCAGTTCAAGGACTAGCGGGAGTCTCAATGAGCAGTTCTTC.

The rearrangement uses TRBV11-2 and TRBJ2-2; D is unclear. CDR1 and CDR2 from the germline V gene are SGHAT and FQNNGV. The V end lost 5 bases, the J end lost 2 bases, and 15 bases lay between the germline ends. The CDR3 is 16 amino acids. DNA for the CDR3: TGTGCCAGCAGCCTGGGCTCAGGCAGAAACACCGGGGAGCTGTTTTTT. It yields the protein CASSLGSGRNTGELFF.

The V and J genes are TRBV7-8 and TRBJ2-3; 8 bases fit TRBD2. Trimming cost V 4 bases and J 1 base; bases outside gene matches: 4. This CDR3 comprises 15 residues. CDR1 SGHVS and CDR2 FQNEAQ come from the germline V gene. CDR3 sequence: CASSSAGARTDTQYF. In DNA, the CDR3 is TGTGCCAGCAGCTCAGCGGGAGCTCGCACAGATACGCAGTATTTT. The complete variable domain, with remaining parts taken from reference TRBV7-8 and TRBJ2-3, reads GAGVSQSPRYKVAKRGQDVALRCDPISGHVSLFWYQQALGQGPEFLTYFQNEAQLDKSGLPSDRFFAERPEGSVSTLKIQRTQQEDSAVYLCASSSAGARTDTQYFGPGTRLTVL.

Note on this clone: At one end the junction does not follow the germline gene, possibly because of a read error. This chain uses TRBV14 with TRBJ2-3; perhaps TRBD1 as D (6 bases). There are 15 residues in the CDR3. Germline-derived CDR1 and CDR2 are SGHDN and FVKESK. Here the CDR3 DNA reads TGTGCCAGCAGCCCCCCAGGGGTTACCGGCTCTCGACCGTTTTTT. This encodes CASSPPGVTGSRPFF.